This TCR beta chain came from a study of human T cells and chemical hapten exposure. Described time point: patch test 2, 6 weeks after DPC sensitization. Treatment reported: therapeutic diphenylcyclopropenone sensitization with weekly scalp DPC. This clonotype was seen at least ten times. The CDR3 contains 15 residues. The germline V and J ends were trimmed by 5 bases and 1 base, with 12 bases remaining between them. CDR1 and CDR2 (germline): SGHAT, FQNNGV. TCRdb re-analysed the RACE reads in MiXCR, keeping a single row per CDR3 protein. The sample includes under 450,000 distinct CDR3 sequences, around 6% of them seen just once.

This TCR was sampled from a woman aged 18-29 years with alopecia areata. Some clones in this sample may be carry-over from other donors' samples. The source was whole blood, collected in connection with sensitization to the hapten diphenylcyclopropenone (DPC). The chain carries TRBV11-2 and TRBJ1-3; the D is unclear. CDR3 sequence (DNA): TGTGCCAGCAGCCCCCGGGGTCCATCTGGAAACACCATATATTTT. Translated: CASSPRGPSGNTIYF.